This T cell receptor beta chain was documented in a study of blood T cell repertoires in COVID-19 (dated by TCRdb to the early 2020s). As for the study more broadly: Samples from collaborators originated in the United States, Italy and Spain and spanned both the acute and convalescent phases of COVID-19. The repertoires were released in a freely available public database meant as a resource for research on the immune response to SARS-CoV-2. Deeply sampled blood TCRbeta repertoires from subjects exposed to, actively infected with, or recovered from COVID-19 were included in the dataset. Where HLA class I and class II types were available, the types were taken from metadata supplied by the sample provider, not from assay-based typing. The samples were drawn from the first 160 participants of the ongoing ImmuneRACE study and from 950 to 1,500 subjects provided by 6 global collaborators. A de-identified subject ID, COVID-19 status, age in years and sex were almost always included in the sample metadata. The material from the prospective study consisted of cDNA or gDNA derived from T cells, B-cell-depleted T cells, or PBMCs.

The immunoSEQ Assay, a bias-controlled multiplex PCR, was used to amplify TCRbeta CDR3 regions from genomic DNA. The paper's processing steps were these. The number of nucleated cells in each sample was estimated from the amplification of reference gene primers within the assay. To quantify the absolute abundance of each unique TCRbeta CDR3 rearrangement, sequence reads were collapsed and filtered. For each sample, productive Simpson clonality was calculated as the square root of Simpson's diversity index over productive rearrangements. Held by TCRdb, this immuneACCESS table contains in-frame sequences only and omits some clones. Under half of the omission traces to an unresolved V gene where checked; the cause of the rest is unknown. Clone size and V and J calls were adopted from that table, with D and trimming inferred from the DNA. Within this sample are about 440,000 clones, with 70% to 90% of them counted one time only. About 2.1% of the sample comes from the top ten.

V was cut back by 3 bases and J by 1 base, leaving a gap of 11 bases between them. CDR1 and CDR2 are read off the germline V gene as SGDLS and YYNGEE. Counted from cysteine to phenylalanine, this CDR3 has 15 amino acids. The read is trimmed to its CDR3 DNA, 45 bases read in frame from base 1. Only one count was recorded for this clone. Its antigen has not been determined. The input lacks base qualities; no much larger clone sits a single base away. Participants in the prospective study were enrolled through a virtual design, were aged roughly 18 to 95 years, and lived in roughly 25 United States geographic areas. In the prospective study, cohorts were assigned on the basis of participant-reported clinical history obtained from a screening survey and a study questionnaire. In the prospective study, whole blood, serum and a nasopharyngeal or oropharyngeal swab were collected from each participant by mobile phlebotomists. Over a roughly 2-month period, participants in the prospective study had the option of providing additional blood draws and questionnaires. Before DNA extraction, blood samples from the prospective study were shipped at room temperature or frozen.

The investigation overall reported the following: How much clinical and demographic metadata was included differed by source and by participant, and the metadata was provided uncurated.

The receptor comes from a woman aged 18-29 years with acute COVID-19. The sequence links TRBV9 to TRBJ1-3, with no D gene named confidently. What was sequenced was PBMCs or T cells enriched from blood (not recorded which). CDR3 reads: CASSEFGRSGNTIYF. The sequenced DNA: TGTGCCAGCAGCGAGTTCGGGAGATCTGGAAACACCATATATTTT. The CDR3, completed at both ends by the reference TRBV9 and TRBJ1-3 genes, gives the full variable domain DSGVTQTPKHLITATGQRVTLRCSPRSGDLSVYWYQQSLDQGLQFLIQYYNGEERAKGNILERFSAQQFPDLHSELNLSSLELGDSALYFCASSEFGRSGNTIYFGEGSWLTVV.